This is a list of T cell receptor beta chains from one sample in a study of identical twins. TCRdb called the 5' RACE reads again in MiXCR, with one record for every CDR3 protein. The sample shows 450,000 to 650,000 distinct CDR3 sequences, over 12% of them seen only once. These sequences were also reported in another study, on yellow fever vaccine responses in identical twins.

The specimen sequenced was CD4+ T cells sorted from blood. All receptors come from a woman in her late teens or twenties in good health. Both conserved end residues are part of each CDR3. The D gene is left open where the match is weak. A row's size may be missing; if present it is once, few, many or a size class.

cdr3_nt: TGTGCCAGCAAATCTCCTGGCGAGACCCAGTACTTC; cdr3_aa: CASKSPGETQYF; v_call: TRBV6-5; d_call: NA; clone_size: NA; cdr3_length: 12; j_call: TRBJ2-5
cdr3_nt: TGTGCCACCGCGAGGGCCGTGGATTACGAGCAGTACTTC; cdr3_aa: CATARAVDYEQYF; v_call: TRBV27; d_call: NA; clone_size: few; cdr3_length: 13; j_call: TRBJ2-7
cdr3_nt: TGCAGCGTCGAAGGTCAGATCTCCTACAATGAGCAGTTCTTC; cdr3_aa: CSVEGQISYNEQFF; v_call: TRBV29-1; d_call: NA; clone_size: NA; cdr3_length: 14; j_call: TRBJ2-1
cdr3_nt: TGCAGTGCTACTACAGCAGCCTACAATGAGCAGTTCTTC; cdr3_aa: CSATTAAYNEQFF; v_call: TRBV20-1; d_call: NA; clone_size: few; cdr3_length: 13; j_call: TRBJ2-1
cdr3_nt: TGTGCCACCAGAAAGACAGTGAACACTGAAGCTTTCTTT; cdr3_aa: CATRKTVNTEAFF; v_call: TRBV24-1; d_call: NA; clone_size: few; cdr3_length: 13; j_call: TRBJ1-1
cdr3_nt: TGTGCCAGCAGCTTAGTTCTTATCGGGGGAGAGCCAGATACGCAGTATTTT; cdr3_aa: CASSLVLIGGEPDTQYF; v_call: TRBV7-9; d_call: NA; clone_size: few; cdr3_length: 17; j_call: TRBJ2-3
cdr3_nt: TGTGCCAGCAGTTACTCAGGACTAGCGGGACCAGATACGCAGTATTTT; cdr3_aa: CASSYSGLAGPDTQYF; v_call: TRBV6-2/TRBV6-3; d_call: TRBD2; clone_size: few; cdr3_length: 16; j_call: TRBJ2-3
cdr3_nt: TGTGCCAGCAGCCAAGAAGGGAAAAATGAGCAGTTCTTC; cdr3_aa: CASSQEGKNEQFF; v_call: TRBV3-1; d_call: NA; clone_size: few; cdr3_length: 13; j_call: TRBJ2-1
cdr3_nt: TGTGCCAGCAGCTCTAGAGGTTGGGAATTCACAGATACGCAGTATTTT; cdr3_aa: CASSSRGWEFTDTQYF; v_call: TRBV9; d_call: NA; clone_size: NA; cdr3_length: 16; j_call: TRBJ2-3
cdr3_nt: TGTGCCAGCAGCTTGACGGGAGCGGGGAACATTCAGTACTTC; cdr3_aa: CASSLTGAGNIQYF; v_call: TRBV5-5; d_call: TRBD2; clone_size: few; cdr3_length: 14; j_call: TRBJ2-4
cdr3_nt: TGTGCCAGCGGTGGGGGCTCAAGCTCCTACAATGAGCAGTTCTTC; cdr3_aa: CASGGGSSSYNEQFF; v_call: TRBV6-1; d_call: NA; clone_size: NA; cdr3_length: 15; j_call: TRBJ2-1
cdr3_nt: TGTGCCAGCAGCGCCGACAGGGGAACCAATTCACCCCTCCACTTT; cdr3_aa: CASSADRGTNSPLHF; v_call: TRBV7-9; d_call: TRBD1; clone_size: NA; cdr3_length: 15; j_call: TRBJ1-6
cdr3_nt: TGTGCCAGTAGCCGTTTGACGACAGGGTCTAGCACAGATACGCAGTATTTT; cdr3_aa: CASSRLTTGSSTDTQYF; v_call: TRBV19; d_call: TRBD1; clone_size: NA; cdr3_length: 17; j_call: TRBJ2-3
cdr3_nt: TGTGCCAGCAACCCCACTAGCTCAGGAGGGGTTCGTGAGCAGTTCTTC; cdr3_aa: CASNPTSSGGVREQFF; v_call: TRBV12-3/TRBV12-4; d_call: NA; clone_size: NA; cdr3_length: 16; j_call: TRBJ2-1
cdr3_nt: TGCGCCAGCAGCCAGACCACCGGGACAGGGCCGGGGGAGCAGTTCTTC; cdr3_aa: CASSQTTGTGPGEQFF; v_call: TRBV4-1; d_call: TRBD1; clone_size: few; cdr3_length: 16; j_call: TRBJ2-1
cdr3_nt: TGTGCCAGCAGTGCCAGGGGGTGGGGCACAGATACGCAGTATTTT; cdr3_aa: CASSARGWGTDTQYF; v_call: TRBV6-1; d_call: TRBD1; clone_size: few; cdr3_length: 15; j_call: TRBJ2-3
cdr3_nt: TGTGCCAGCAGCCCCCCAACAGGGGGACTAGCCAAAAACATTCAGTACTTC; cdr3_aa: CASSPPTGGLAKNIQYF; v_call: TRBV3-1; d_call: TRBD1; clone_size: NA; cdr3_length: 17; j_call: TRBJ2-4
cdr3_nt: TGTGCCAGCAGCTTAGAGACAGGGGAGGTGGTTAATTTT; cdr3_aa: CASSLETGEVVNF; v_call: TRBV7-9; d_call: TRBD1; clone_size: NA; cdr3_length: 13; j_call: TRBJ2-3
cdr3_nt: TGTGCCAGCAGTCCTGACGGGGTGGGGGAGCAGTTCTTC; cdr3_aa: CASSPDGVGEQFF; v_call: TRBV28; d_call: NA; clone_size: few; cdr3_length: 13; j_call: TRBJ2-1
cdr3_nt: TGCAGCGTCGGGGGGAGGCTGAGACCAGATACGCAGTATTTT; cdr3_aa: CSVGGRLRPDTQYF; v_call: TRBV29-1; d_call: TRBD2; clone_size: many; cdr3_length: 14; j_call: TRBJ2-3
cdr3_nt: TGCGCCAGCAGCCAGGGACTACTAGCCAAAAACATTCAGTACTTC; cdr3_aa: CASSQGLLAKNIQYF; v_call: TRBV4-1; d_call: TRBD2; clone_size: few; cdr3_length: 15; j_call: TRBJ2-4
cdr3_nt: TGTGCCAGCAGCTTACAGGGGAACACTGAAGCTTTCTTT; cdr3_aa: CASSLQGNTEAFF; v_call: TRBV12-3/TRBV12-4; d_call: NA; clone_size: many; cdr3_length: 13; j_call: TRBJ1-1
cdr3_nt: TGTGCCAGCAGTGATTCCGGGACAGGAGTTAATCAGCCCCAGCATTTT; cdr3_aa: CASSDSGTGVNQPQHF; v_call: TRBV2; d_call: TRBD1; clone_size: NA; cdr3_length: 16; j_call: TRBJ1-5
cdr3_nt: TGCGCCAGCAGCCAAGATCGGGCAGCATTAATGAACACTGAAGCTTTCTTT; cdr3_aa: CASSQDRAALMNTEAFF; v_call: TRBV4-1; d_call: NA; clone_size: few; cdr3_length: 17; j_call: TRBJ1-1
cdr3_nt: TGTGCCAGCTCACCACCGAAAGGGACGAACACTGAAGCTTTCTTT; cdr3_aa: CASSPPKGTNTEAFF; v_call: TRBV18; d_call: NA; clone_size: NA; cdr3_length: 15; j_call: TRBJ1-1
cdr3_nt: TGTGCCAGCAGTCCCGCGGGACAGGGTAATTCACCCCTCCACTTT; cdr3_aa: CASSPAGQGNSPLHF; v_call: TRBV28; d_call: TRBD1; clone_size: NA; cdr3_length: 15; j_call: TRBJ1-6
cdr3_nt: TGCAGTGCTAGAAGTCCTAGCGGGAGGGACTACGAGCAGTACTTC; cdr3_aa: CSARSPSGRDYEQYF; v_call: TRBV20-1; d_call: TRBD2; clone_size: NA; cdr3_length: 15; j_call: TRBJ2-7
cdr3_nt: TGCAGTGCTAGGACAGTTTCAACCGGGGAGCTGTTTTTT; cdr3_aa: CSARTVSTGELFF; v_call: TRBV20-1; d_call: NA; clone_size: few; cdr3_length: 13; j_call: TRBJ2-2
cdr3_nt: TGTGCCAGCAGCCAAACGACAGGGAGCTATGGCTACACCTTC; cdr3_aa: CASSQTTGSYGYTF; v_call: TRBV3-1; d_call: TRBD1; clone_size: few; cdr3_length: 14; j_call: TRBJ1-2
cdr3_nt: TGTGCCACCAGTGACCAAACTAGCGGGAGCGATACGCAGTATTTT; cdr3_aa: CATSDQTSGSDTQYF; v_call: TRBV24-1; d_call: TRBD2; clone_size: many; cdr3_length: 15; j_call: TRBJ2-3
cdr3_nt: TGTGCCAGCAGTTTAAGTAGCGGGGGAATCTACAATGAGCAGTTCTTC; cdr3_aa: CASSLSSGGIYNEQFF; v_call: TRBV28; d_call: TRBD2; clone_size: NA; cdr3_length: 16; j_call: TRBJ2-1
cdr3_nt: TGTGCCAGCAGTACCCGGACAGGGTCCTTTTACAATGAGCAGTTCTTC; cdr3_aa: CASSTRTGSFYNEQFF; v_call: TRBV6-1; d_call: TRBD1; clone_size: NA; cdr3_length: 16; j_call: TRBJ2-1
cdr3_nt: TGTGCCAGCAGCCCAGGGCGGGTTACGGGTGAGCAGTTCTTC; cdr3_aa: CASSPGRVTGEQFF; v_call: TRBV12-3/TRBV12-4; d_call: NA; clone_size: NA; cdr3_length: 14; j_call: TRBJ2-1
cdr3_nt: TGTGCCAGCAGTGACTCCTTCTCCTACAATGAGCAGTTCTTC; cdr3_aa: CASSDSFSYNEQFF; v_call: TRBV12-3/TRBV12-4; d_call: NA; clone_size: few; cdr3_length: 14; j_call: TRBJ2-1
cdr3_nt: TGTGCCAGCAGCTTATTCCGGGAAGGTAGCAATCAGCCCCAGCATTTT; cdr3_aa: CASSLFREGSNQPQHF; v_call: TRBV7-2; d_call: NA; clone_size: NA; cdr3_length: 16; j_call: TRBJ1-5
cdr3_nt: TGCAGTGCTAGTCGTGAAGCGGGAGGTTTAACAGATACGCAGTATTTT; cdr3_aa: CSASREAGGLTDTQYF; v_call: TRBV20-1; d_call: TRBD2; clone_size: many; cdr3_length: 16; j_call: TRBJ2-3
cdr3_nt: TGTGCCAGCAGCTTACGAACCACAGGGTGGGGCGGGAGCACAGATACGCAGTATTTT; cdr3_aa: CASSLRTTGWGGSTDTQYF; v_call: TRBV11-2; d_call: NA; clone_size: NA; cdr3_length: 19; j_call: TRBJ2-3
cdr3_nt: TGTGCCAGCAAACCCTTCCGAGGGAACGATGAGCAGTTCTTC; cdr3_aa: CASKPFRGNDEQFF; v_call: TRBV7-2; d_call: NA; clone_size: many; cdr3_length: 14; j_call: TRBJ2-1
cdr3_nt: TGTGCCAGCAGTTACCTCCAGGGACTAGCGGGGGAGACCCAGTACTTC; cdr3_aa: CASSYLQGLAGETQYF; v_call: TRBV6-5; d_call: TRBD2; clone_size: NA; cdr3_length: 16; j_call: TRBJ2-5
cdr3_nt: TGTGCCATCAGTGGGGGACTAGCGGACACAGATACGCAGTATTTT; cdr3_aa: CAISGGLADTDTQYF; v_call: TRBV10-3; d_call: TRBD2; clone_size: few; cdr3_length: 15; j_call: TRBJ2-3
cdr3_nt: TGCAGTGGCACAGGGGGATATGGCTACACCTTC; cdr3_aa: CSGTGGYGYTF; v_call: TRBV20-1; d_call: TRBD1; clone_size: NA; cdr3_length: 11; j_call: TRBJ1-2
cdr3_nt: TGCAGCGGACTACTCACCGGGGAGCTGTTTTTT; cdr3_aa: CSGLLTGELFF; v_call: TRBV29-1; d_call: NA; clone_size: NA; cdr3_length: 11; j_call: TRBJ2-2
cdr3_nt: TGCAGTGCTCGCTGGGGGCCGGAGCAGTTCTTC; cdr3_aa: CSARWGPEQFF; v_call: TRBV20-1; d_call: NA; clone_size: NA; cdr3_length: 11; j_call: TRBJ2-1
cdr3_nt: TGCAGCGTTGTCAGGGGAATTAACTACGAGCAGTACTTC; cdr3_aa: CSVVRGINYEQYF; v_call: TRBV29-1; d_call: NA; clone_size: NA; cdr3_length: 13; j_call: TRBJ2-7
cdr3_nt: TGTGCCATTTACCGGGACAGAGGTAACACCGGGGAGCTGTTTTTT; cdr3_aa: CAIYRDRGNTGELFF; v_call: TRBV6-1; d_call: TRBD1; clone_size: NA; cdr3_length: 15; j_call: TRBJ2-2
cdr3_nt: TGCAGTGCTAGTCATTGGGACAGGGGGCCAGATACGCAGTATTTT; cdr3_aa: CSASHWDRGPDTQYF; v_call: TRBV20-1; d_call: TRBD1; clone_size: NA; cdr3_length: 15; j_call: TRBJ2-3
cdr3_nt: TGCAGTGCTAGTACTCCAGGAAGCAATCTGGTAGCCGGCCCCCAGCATTTT; cdr3_aa: CSASTPGSNLVAGPQHF; v_call: TRBV20-1; d_call: NA; clone_size: few; cdr3_length: 17; j_call: TRBJ1-5
cdr3_nt: TGTGCCAGCAGTACGGGACAGGGCCACAATGAGCAGTTCTTC; cdr3_aa: CASSTGQGHNEQFF; v_call: TRBV27; d_call: TRBD1; clone_size: NA; cdr3_length: 14; j_call: TRBJ2-1
cdr3_nt: TGTGCCAGCAGCCGGAGGGACACCTACGCGAACACCGGGGAGCTGTTTTTT; cdr3_aa: CASSRRDTYANTGELFF; v_call: TRBV3-1; d_call: NA; clone_size: few; cdr3_length: 17; j_call: TRBJ2-2
cdr3_nt: TGTGCCAGCACCGTGGGGTTAAGCAATCAGCCCCAGCATTTT; cdr3_aa: CASTVGLSNQPQHF; v_call: TRBV12-3/TRBV12-4; d_call: NA; clone_size: NA; cdr3_length: 14; j_call: TRBJ1-5
cdr3_nt: TGCAGCGTTGACAGGGGTAACCAAGAGACCCAGTACTTC; cdr3_aa: CSVDRGNQETQYF; v_call: TRBV29-1; d_call: NA; clone_size: many; cdr3_length: 13; j_call: TRBJ2-5
cdr3_nt: TGTGCCAGCAGCTTAACCGGGACTCGAAGCACAGATACGCAGTATTTT; cdr3_aa: CASSLTGTRSTDTQYF; v_call: TRBV7-3; d_call: NA; clone_size: few; cdr3_length: 16; j_call: TRBJ2-3
cdr3_nt: TGCGCCAGCAGCCCAGACTATACGCAGTATTTT; cdr3_aa: CASSPDYTQYF; v_call: TRBV5-1; d_call: NA; clone_size: NA; cdr3_length: 11; j_call: TRBJ2-3
cdr3_nt: TGCGCCAGCAGCCAACAGACCGGGGGGACCGGGGAGCTGTTTTTT; cdr3_aa: CASSQQTGGTGELFF; v_call: TRBV5-1; d_call: TRBD2; clone_size: NA; cdr3_length: 15; j_call: TRBJ2-2
cdr3_nt: TGTGCCAGCAGTCCCCTCGCTAGAGGAGAGACCCAGTACTTC; cdr3_aa: CASSPLARGETQYF; v_call: TRBV6-1; d_call: NA; clone_size: few; cdr3_length: 14; j_call: TRBJ2-5
cdr3_nt: TGTGCCAGCAGTTTCACAGCCGGGACAGGGAGAGACGAGCAGTACTTC; cdr3_aa: CASSFTAGTGRDEQYF; v_call: TRBV28; d_call: TRBD1; clone_size: NA; cdr3_length: 16; j_call: TRBJ2-7
cdr3_nt: TGTGCCAGCAGCTTAATGGGCTTCGATGAGCAGTTCTTC; cdr3_aa: CASSLMGFDEQFF; v_call: TRBV7-3; d_call: NA; clone_size: few; cdr3_length: 13; j_call: TRBJ2-1
cdr3_nt: TGTGCCAGCAGTTTAGATGGGACCCTACAGTACTTC; cdr3_aa: CASSLDGTLQYF; v_call: TRBV12-3/TRBV12-4; d_call: NA; clone_size: few; cdr3_length: 12; j_call: TRBJ2-5
cdr3_nt: TGTGCCAGCAGCAAAGGGGGAATTTGGAGCGATGAGCAGTTCTTC; cdr3_aa: CASSKGGIWSDEQFF; v_call: TRBV21-1; d_call: NA; clone_size: NA; cdr3_length: 15; j_call: TRBJ2-1